A single sample gave rise to the 8 T cell receptor beta chains below, sequenced in a study of T cells in Graves' hyperthyroidism and ophthalmopathy. TCR beta CDR3 regions were amplified from RNA. The TCR CDR3 first-round RT-PCR relied on the HTBI primer set. TCRdb re-analysed the multiplex PCR reads in MiXCR, keeping a single row per CDR3 protein. Of 400,000 to 600,000 distinct CDR3 sequences in the sample, 20% were seen once. The sequencing sample was made of blood. The receptors come from a man aged 18 to 29 with Graves' hyperthyroidism.

The chain carries TRBV3-1 and TRBJ1-3; D ambiguous. The CDR3 loop spans 13 amino acids. Germline CDR1 and CDR2: LGHDT and YNNKEL (reference sequence). Trimming removed 5 bases at V and 6 bases at J, with 11 bases between. CDR3 sequence: CASSSPGENTIYF. The CDR3 region has the DNA TGTGCCAGCAGCTCCCCCGGGGAAAACACCATATATTTT.

This clonotype was counted many times. The CDR3: CASSLSTGSYEQYF. The CDR3 nucleotides are TGTGCCAGCAGTTTATCGACAGGGTCCTACGAGCAGTACTTC. The chain uses TRBV27 and TRBJ2-7; TRBD1 agrees at 7 bases. Germline lookup yields CDR1 MNHEY and CDR2 SMNVEV (reference sequence). Unmatched junction bases numbered 0, after V lost 0 bases and J lost 1 base. The CDR3 length is 14 residues.

This chain connects TRBV11-2 to TRBJ2-1, with 7 bases identical to TRBD2. Germline CDR1 and CDR2: SGHAT and FQNNGV. The V gene end was trimmed by 0 bases and the J gene end by 7 bases; junction bases not matched to a gene: 9. CDR3 length: 16 residues. CDR3 DNA: TGTGCCAGCAGCTTAGAGGGTGCGGGGGTGGGGAATGAGCAGTTCTTC. It specifies CASSLEGAGVGNEQFF.

This clonotype was observed a handful of times. The rearrangement links TRBV9 to TRBJ2-7, with TRBD2 as a possible D gene (6 bases). CDR3 size: 12 residues. The V and J ends lost 3 bases and 7 bases respectively, with 11 bases between them. Germline loops: CDR1 SGDLS, CDR2 YYNGEE. CDR3 in amino acids: CASSGIGGEQYF. Written as DNA, the CDR3 is TGTGCCAGCAGCGGGATCGGGGGAGAGCAGTACTTC.

The J gene is TRBJ2-5, the V gene TRBV24-1; 8 positions match TRBD2. Germline values: CDR1 KGHDR, CDR2 SFDVKD. The length of the CDR3 is 15 residues. Unmatched junction bases numbered 6, after V lost 3 bases and J lost 4 bases. CDR3 coding DNA: TGTGCCACCAGTGATAAGCGGGAGAGAGTAGAGACCCAGTACTTC. This encodes CATSDKRERVETQYF.

The gene calls are TRBV19 and TRBJ2-5; D is ambiguous. This CDR3 region has 14 residues. Germline CDR1 reads LNHDA; CDR2 reads SQIVND (reference sequence). Trimming took off 9 bases at V and 5 bases at J, with 19 bases between the two ends. The CDR3 loop is CASNLDSNEETQYF. CDR3 nucleotides: TGTGCCAGCAACCTAGATTCCAACGAGGAGACCCAGTACTTC.

In its sample, this clonotype was seen many times. V and J are TRBV12-3 or TRBV12-4 and TRBJ2-6, with D tentatively TRBD2 (7 bases). The CDR3 runs 18 residues. The V end was cut by 1 base, the J end by 0 bases, with 13 bases between. The CDR3 sequence is CASSLGGGRSSGANVLTF. CDR3 bases: TGTGCCAGCAGTTTAGGGGGGGGCCGCAGCTCTGGGGCCAACGTCCTGACTTTC.

This clonotype was seen a few times. J is TRBJ2-5 and V is TRBV19; the D gene is possibly TRBD2 (5 bases). Per germline, CDR1 LNHDA and CDR2 SQIVND (reference sequence). The V gene lost 2 bases and the J gene lost 7 bases, with 11 bases spanning the gap. The CDR3 loop spans 13 amino acids. The DNA of the CDR3 is TGTGCCAGTAGTATAACCGGGGATGGGACCCAGTACTTC. Translation gives CASSITGDGTQYF.